The source of this T cell receptor (beta chain) is a study of PD-1 blockade in mismatch repair-deficient tumors. Findings of the study overall: Over a hundred unique blood TCRs came from expansion to three of seven peptides. After pembrolizumab, tumor-resident clones rose rapidly, then generally contracted before radiologic responses.

TCRdb's table, derived via immunoSEQ multiplex PCR, lists solely in-frame clones and lacks some. The sample lists over 11,000 clones, 80% to 90% occurring once. The CDR3 spans 13 residues. CDR1 is SGHTA, CDR2 FQGNSA, per germline. V gave up 5 bases and J gave up 10 bases; unmatched junction bases: 8. As concerns this clone: The antigen is undetermined.

Stated time point: identical approximately ten-day culture without peptide (control). Each of about seven ELISpot-reactive candidate peptides was used for roughly 11-day stimulation. V is TRBV7-2 and J is TRBJ1-1; 9 positions agree with TRBD1. The receptor's source is an adult with mismatch repair-deficient cancer. Sequences were derived from cells cultured in vitro, sampled from a patient treated with pembrolizumab. The CDR3 reads CASSQYRGLVAFF. The DNA for the CDR3 is TGTGCCAGCAGCCAGTACAGGGGGCTGGTAGCTTTCTTT.